This is a list of T cell receptor beta chains from one sample in a study of blood T cells in healthy people across ages. TCRdb fed the 5' RACE reads into MiXCR, producing one record per CDR3 protein. The sample has roughly 800,000 distinct CDR3 sequences, 53% seen once. The sequenced sample was blood. The receptor set was obtained from a man of 80 years or more in good health. The CDR3 runs from the conserved cysteine through the conserved F or W. A D gene is named only where the DNA matches it firmly. Clone sizes are given selectively: once, few, many, or a class where the clone is expanded.

D	size	V	J	DNA	CDR3
.	.	TRBV4-1	TRBJ1-2	TGCGCCAGCAGCCAAGATCGTGCGGGGGGCAATAACTATGGCTACACCTTC	CASSQDRAGGNNYGYTF
TRBD2	.	TRBV5-1	TRBJ2-3	TGCGCCAGCAGCTTCCAGCGGCGGGAGCGGAAAGATACGCAGTATTTT	CASSFQRRERKDTQYF
.	.	TRBV20-1	TRBJ2-1	TGCAGTGCTACCCCTGGCGGGGTGAATGAGCAGTTCTTC	CSATPGGVNEQFF
.	.	TRBV28	TRBJ2-7	TGTGCCAGCAGTTTTAACTCTCCCGAGCAGTACTTC	CASSFNSPEQYF
TRBD1	.	TRBV28	TRBJ2-7	TGTGCCAGCAGTGATTGGGACAGTAGCTCCTACGAGCAGTACTTC	CASSDWDSSSYEQYF
.	few	TRBV7-2	TRBJ1-1	TGTGCCAGCAGCTTCGCGGGGGGCACTGAAGCTTTCTTT	CASSFAGGTEAFF
.	.	TRBV28	TRBJ2-7	TGTGCCAGCGGGATAGGGGATAGCTCCTACGAGCAGTACTTC	CASGIGDSSYEQYF
.	.	TRBV12-3/TRBV12-4	TRBJ1-2	TGTGCCAGCAGGTTCCCGGTTAGCGATGGCTACACCTTC	CASRFPVSDGYTF
.	.	TRBV20-1	TRBJ2-1	TGCAGTGCTAGAGATGCTCGCAGGTTTGATGAGCAGTTCTTC	CSARDARRFDEQFF
TRBD1	.	TRBV27	TRBJ1-1	TGTGCCAGCAGTTTGTACCACAGGGGGCCCGGCACTGAAGCTTTCTTT	CASSLYHRGPGTEAFF
.	.	TRBV21-1	TRBJ1-4	TGTGCCAGCAGCACCTACCATGGCCGTAATGAAAAACTGTTTTTT	CASSTYHGRNEKLFF
.	few	TRBV9	TRBJ2-1	TGTGCCAGCAGCGACCCGGGGACCACCTACAATGAGCAGTTCTTC	CASSDPGTTYNEQFF
.	once	TRBV5-1	TRBJ2-5	TGCGCCAGCAGCTTGGAATCCCCCAGTAGGAACTTC	CASSLESPSRNF
.	.	TRBV11-2	TRBJ2-7	TGTGCTAGCAGCTTAATCCCGAGACAGTTCTACGAGCAGTACTTC	CASSLIPRQFYEQYF
.	.	TRBV5-1	TRBJ2-7	TGCGCCAGCAGCTTGGCGGCGGGGCGCGAGCAGTACTTC	CASSLAAGREQYF
.	.	TRBV12-1	TRBJ2-3	TGTGCCAGCAGCTGGCCCGGGACTAGGGTCGGAGACGCGTATTTT	CASSWPGTRVGDAYF
TRBD1	.	TRBV20-1	TRBJ1-2	TGCAGTGCTCAACCGCAACAGGGGGCGGGCGGCTACACCTTC	CSAQPQQGAGGYTF
.	.	TRBV20-1	TRBJ1-5	TGCAGTGCCCAGGCACAGGGTGATAGCAATCAGCCCCAGCATTTT	CSAQAQGDSNQPQHF
TRBD1	.	TRBV27	TRBJ2-5	TGTGCCAGCAGTTTAGAGAGGGGGCGACGAGAGACCCAGTACTTC	CASSLERGRRETQYF
.	.	TRBV6-5	TRBJ1-2	TGTGCCAGCAGTTACTCGAGGTCGGGGGCGAGCGATGGCTACACCTTC	CASSYSRSGASDGYTF
TRBD2	few	TRBV10-3	TRBJ2-2	TGTGCCATCGCCCGGGAGGGGACCGGGGAGCTGTTTTTT	CAIAREGTGELFF
.	.	TRBV20-1	TRBJ2-3	TGCAGTGCCAGCCCAAGGGGGGGATACACAGATACGCAGTATTTT	CSASPRGGYTDTQYF
.	.	TRBV6-2/TRBV6-3	TRBJ1-5	TGTGCCAGCAGTTCCTCAAATGGCCAGCCCCAGCATTTT	CASSSSNGQPQHF
.	.	TRBV12-3/TRBV12-4	TRBJ2-1	TGTGCCAGCCTTGCCGGCGGCAATGAGCAGTTCTTC	CASLAGGNEQFF
.	.	TRBV25-1	TRBJ2-5	TGTGCCAGCAGTGAAGGGGCAGGACGATTTGAGACCCAGTACTTC	CASSEGAGRFETQYF
.	.	TRBV5-5	TRBJ2-2	TGTGCCAGCAGCTTGGCCTCGCGGGGCCTAGGGGAGCTGTTTTTT	CASSLASRGLGELFF
TRBD2	.	TRBV7-6	TRBJ2-3	TGTGCCAGCAGCTTAGCGGTTTGGCCTAGCGGGAGTACTAGATACGCGTATTTT	CASSLAVWPSGSTRYAYF
.	.	TRBV11-2	TRBJ2-7	TGTGCCAGCAGCCCAGGTAGACACTCCTACGAGCAGTACTTC	CASSPGRHSYEQYF
.	.	TRBV4-2	TRBJ2-7	TGTGCCAGCAGCCAAGAGACGACAGGCTACGAGCAGTACTTC	CASSQETTGYEQYF
.	.	TRBV10-3	TRBJ1-2	TGTGCCATCAGTGAGAGGGCAGGGGCCTTTAACTATGGCTACACCTTC	CAISERAGAFNYGYTF
TRBD2	.	TRBV2	TRBJ2-5	TGTGCCAAACTAGCGGGAGTTGGGGAGACCCAGTACTTC	CAKLAGVGETQYF
.	.	TRBV6-1	TRBJ1-1	TGTGCCAGCAGTGAGGGGGACGCTATCAGGGCTGAAGCTTTCTTT	CASSEGDAIRAEAFF
TRBD1	.	TRBV15	TRBJ2-5	TGTGCCACCAGCTTAATGAGGGGGCGAAACAATGAGCAGTACTTC	CATSLMRGRNNEQYF
.	once	TRBV9	TRBJ2-1	TGTGCCAGCAGCGTAGAGGGGGATGAGCAGTTCTTC	CASSVEGDEQFF
.	.	TRBV6-5	TRBJ1-1	TGTGCCAGCAGTTACTCATGGGGGAACACTGAAGCTTTCTTT	CASSYSWGNTEAFF
TRBD2	.	TRBV20-1	TRBJ2-3	TGCAGTGCTAGGCCAGCGGGAGCGGCAGATACGCAGTATTTT	CSARPAGAADTQYF
TRBD2	.	TRBV20-1	TRBJ2-1	TGCAGTGCTAGAGAAACCGGGAGGAGCTCCTACAATGAGCAGTTCTTC	CSARETGRSSYNEQFF
.	.	TRBV7-2	TRBJ1-6	TGTGCCAGCAGCCCCGGGTGTTTGGGGAATTCACCCCTCCACTTT	CASSPGCLGNSPLHF
TRBD1	.	TRBV20-1	TRBJ1-2	TGTAGTGGAACGGACAGGCCTCCCAATGGCTACACCTTC	CSGTDRPPNGYTF
TRBD1	once	TRBV10-3	TRBJ1-1	TGTGCCATCAGTAAGTCGACAGGGTACACTGAAGCTTTCTTT	CAISKSTGYTEAFF
.	.	TRBV10-3	TRBJ2-7	TGTGCCATCAGCGAACGCCCAGATGGGGAGCAGTACTTC	CAISERPDGEQYF
.	few	TRBV20-1	TRBJ2-5	TGCAGTGCCCCGCTCGGAGGGGAAGAGACCCAGTACTTC	CSAPLGGEETQYF
.	.	TRBV10-3	TRBJ1-2	TGTGCCATCAGCCAAGGACCGAACAGAGGCTACACCTTC	CAISQGPNRGYTF
TRBD1	few	TRBV5-5	TRBJ2-7	TGTGCCAGCAGGGTGAAGGGGGCCTCCTACGAGCAGTACTTC	CASRVKGASYEQYF
.	few	TRBV6-5	TRBJ2-3	TGTGCCAGCAGTTTCACCCAGGGGTATTCAGGCACAGATACGCAGTATTTT	CASSFTQGYSGTDTQYF
.	few	TRBV3-1	TRBJ2-6	TGTGCCAGCAGCCAAGCAGGCGGTGGGGCCAACGTCCTGACTTTC	CASSQAGGGANVLTF
.	.	TRBV5-6	TRBJ1-2	TGTGCCAGCAGCCGCGACTGGGGGGAAGGCTACACCTTC	CASSRDWGEGYTF
.	few	TRBV20-1	TRBJ2-7	TGCAGTGCAAGACGAAGTACCTACGAGCAGTACTTC	CSARRSTYEQYF
TRBD1	few	TRBV11-2	TRBJ2-7	TGTGCCAGCAGCTTAGCGGGACAGGGGGGCATCGGGACCCACTACGAGCAGTACTTC	CASSLAGQGGIGTHYEQYF
.	.	TRBV28	TRBJ2-3	TGTGCCAGCGGCCCGTCTAGAGATACGCAGTATTTT	CASGPSRDTQYF
.	.	TRBV9	TRBJ1-5	TGTGCCAGCAGCGTAGGCGGGGGTACCCCACGGCAGCCCCAGCATTTT	CASSVGGGTPRQPQHF
.	.	TRBV7-3	TRBJ2-3	TGTGCCAGCAGCTACCGAGGGGCGACAGATACGCAGTATTTT	CASSYRGATDTQYF
.	.	TRBV5-1	TRBJ2-3	TGCGCCAGCAGCTTGGGAGGAGACCACAGATACGCGTATTTT	CASSLGGDHRYAYF
.	few	TRBV15	TRBJ2-6	TGTGCCACCAGCAGAGAAGGGACATCCCTCTCTGGGGCCAACGTCCTGACTTTC	CATSREGTSLSGANVLTF
TRBD2	.	TRBV5-1	TRBJ2-1	TGCGCCAGCAGCTTTATTCTAGCGGGATCGAATGAGCAGTTCTTC	CASSFILAGSNEQFF
.	few	TRBV29-1	TRBJ2-2	TGCAGCGTTGACGGGGCGGCGAACACCGGGGAGCTGTTTTTT	CSVDGAANTGELFF
.	.	TRBV9	TRBJ2-1	TGTGCCAGCAGCGTAGGAGACTCTAGGAGCTCCTACATTGAGCAGTTCTTC	CASSVGDSRSSYIEQFF
.	.	TRBV24-1	TRBJ2-7	TGTGCCACCCGAGGAGCGGGTAGTTACAATGAGCAGTACTTC	CATRGAGSYNEQYF
TRBD1	.	TRBV5-1	TRBJ2-3	TGCGCCAGCAGCTTAGGTGGGACAGGGCTCACAGATACGCAGTATTTT	CASSLGGTGLTDTQYF
TRBD1	.	TRBV10-3	TRBJ2-7	TGTGCCATCAGTGAGTCTGGACAGGGGACCAGGTACGAGCAGTACTTC	CAISESGQGTRYEQYF